The subject of this entry is one T cell receptor beta chain. The antigen is undetermined. TCRdb reanalysed the reads using MiXCR and keeps one entry per CDR3 protein. This sample has 350,000 to 450,000 distinct CDR3 sequences, with 15% to 20% found just once. This sample was taken from a study of T cell repertoires in cytomegalovirus infection. As for the study in general: The public TCR beta signatures pointed to both CMV infection and matching HLA type. Study-wide results and caveats: Of the TCR beta families, the public ones yielded a cumulative frequency that identified carriers of CMV plus the relevant HLA. CMV-specific HLA-C-restricted TCR beta clonotypes dominated the ex vivo response.

Sequencing used PBMCs. The clonotype was recovered from a human donor in good health (CMV status not recorded). Some clones in this sample may be carry-over from other donors' samples.

The CDR3 reads CASSQAGAGHNSPLHF. The CDR3 DNA follows: TGCGCCAGCAGCCAAGCGGGGGCAGGGCATAATTCACCCCTCCACTTT. The rearrangement links TRBV4-1 to TRBJ1-6; tentative D call: TRBD1 (6 bases). This CDR3 spans 16 amino acids. Germline lookup yields CDR1 MGHRA and CDR2 YSYEKL. V lost 1 base and J lost 5, with 12 bases in between.